The 15 T cell receptor beta chains listed next were all sequenced from one sample in a study of blood T cell repertoires in COVID-19. Sequenced by immunoSEQ multiplex PCR; TCRdb stores in-frame clones only, minus some. Of around 250,000 clones in the sample, about 80% are singletons; the top ten hold around 3.5%. The sequencing input was PBMCs or T cells enriched from blood (not recorded which). The receptors originated from a man aged 45-65 years who had recovered from COVID-19.

The J gene is TRBJ2-5, the V gene TRBV7-2; the D is unclear. Trimming removed 4 bases from V and 4 bases from J, with 16 bases in between. This CDR3 spans 15 amino acids. Germline CDR1 SGHTA, CDR2 FQGNSA. CDR3 DNA: TGTGCCAGCAGCTCGGGTCCTCAAGGATTAGAGACCCAGTACTTC. Protein sequence: CASSSGPQGLETQYF.

The V call is TRBV6-5, the J call TRBJ1-2; 11 bases map to TRBD1. Germline values: CDR1 MNHEY, CDR2 SVGAGI. This CDR3 has 15 residues. With V trimmed by 4 bases and J by 6 bases, 7 bases remained unmatched. DNA for the CDR3: TGTGCCAGCAGTTTCTCGGGACAGGGGGTTAATGGCTACACCTTC. It encodes CASSFSGQGVNGYTF.

The chain employs TRBV27 and TRBJ1-2, with D unclear. The germline CDR1 and CDR2 sequences are MNHEY and SMNVEV (reference sequence). This CDR3 contains 12 residues. V dropped 8 bases and J dropped 6 bases, with 13 bases sitting between them. The CDR3 DNA reads as TGTGCCAGCCATTCGTTAGCGGATGGCTACACCTTC. Its protein is CASHSLADGYTF.

The V gene is TRBV7-3, the J gene TRBJ1-3, with 10 positions matching TRBD1. Germline CDR1 reads SGHTA; CDR2 reads FQGTGA. V lost 4 bases, J lost 7 bases, and 4 bases stayed unmatched. This CDR3 is 14 amino acids long. CDR3 protein: CASSSGTGANTIYF. CDR3 nucleotides: TGTGCCAGCAGCTCAGGGACAGGGGCTAACACCATATATTTT.

The chain is built from TRBV5-8 and TRBJ1-4; the D is unclear. Trimming left V 10 bases short and J 0 bases short, with 13 bases between. Germline assignment: CDR1 SGHTS and CDR2 YDEGEE. The CDR3 has 14 amino acids. CDR3 coding DNA: TGTGCCTTCCGAGGGAGATCAACTAATGAAAAACTGTTTTTT. It is translated as CAFRGRSTNEKLFF.

The rearrangement links TRBV3-1 (or the pseudogene TRBV3-2) to TRBJ1-6; D might be TRBD1 (6 bases). The germline V gene encodes CDR1 LGHDT and CDR2 YNNKEL (reference sequence). V was trimmed by 0 bases and J by 8 bases, leaving 11 bases between them. The CDR3 has 15 amino acids. The CDR3 spells CASSQDRDIYSPLHF. The CDR3 DNA follows: TGTGCCAGCAGCCAAGACCGGGACATCTATTCACCCCTCCACTTT.

The gene calls are TRBV10-2 and TRBJ2-3, with 15 bases aligning to TRBD2. Trimming took 3 bases from V and 0 from J; bases not matched to a gene: 13. This CDR3 region has 21 residues. CDR1 is WSHSY and CDR2 is SAAADI in the germline V gene. CDR3 region: CASSDSRLGLAGGPSTDTQYF. The DNA of the CDR3 is TGCGCCAGCAGTGATTCCAGACTCGGACTAGCGGGGGGGCCGAGCACAGATACGCAGTATTTT.

This chain connects TRBV19 to TRBJ1-1; a weak D match, TRBD1 (6 bases). Trimming pared 7 bases from V and 9 bases from J, leaving 15 bases between. Germline CDR1 reads LNHDA; CDR2 reads SQIVND (reference sequence). The CDR3 spans 12 residues. The CDR3 reads CASTQGPGKAFF. For the CDR3, the DNA is TGTGCCAGTACTCAGGGGCCTGGGAAAGCTTTCTTT.

The chain links TRBV5-1 to TRBJ1-1; D is unclear. The V gene lost 9 bases and the J gene lost 1 base, with 13 bases spanning the gap. This CDR3 contains 13 residues. In germline, CDR1 is SGHRS, CDR2 YFSETQ. The CDR3 is CATTAGTNTEAFF. The DNA of the CDR3 is TGCGCCACCACGGCGGGTACGAACACTGAAGCTTTCTTT.

The V and J genes are TRBV3-1 (or the pseudogene TRBV3-2) and TRBJ2-7, with D perhaps matching TRBD2 (7 bases). Trimming stripped 1 base from V and 3 bases from J, with 13 bases between. The CDR3 totals 15 residues. The germline CDR1 and CDR2 sequences are LGHDT and YNNKEL (reference sequence). CDR3 protein: CASSQGRGGGYEQYF. The CDR3 DNA is TGTGCCAGCAGCCAAGGCCGAGGGGGGGGCTACGAGCAGTACTTC.

The rearrangement joins TRBV6-6 to TRBJ2-7; no definite D call. Germline assignment: CDR1 MNHNY and CDR2 SVGAGI (reference sequence). V was clipped by 2 bases and J by 6 bases, with 8 bases between them. The CDR3 sequence is 12 residues long. CDR3 region: CASSYPNGEQYF. DNA for the CDR3: TGTGCCAGCAGTTACCCCAACGGCGAGCAGTACTTC.

The chain recombines TRBV28 with TRBJ2-1; D is perhaps TRBD2 (6 bases). The germline CDR1 and CDR2 sequences are MDHEN and SYDVKM. This CDR3 has 16 amino acids. Trimming removed 4 bases from V and 1 base from J, with 14 bases in between. The DNA of the CDR3 is TGTGCCAGCAGTTGGATTCCTAGCGTGTCCTACAATGAGCAGTTCTTC. This translates into CASSWIPSVSYNEQFF. Based on the CDR3 plus reference TRBV28 and TRBJ2-1, the full variable domain is DVKVTQSSRYLVKRTGEKVFLECVQDMDHENMFWYRQDPGLGLRLIYFSYDVKMKEKGDIPEGYSVSREKKERFSLILESASTNQTSMYLCASSWIPSVSYNEQFFGPGTRLTVL.

The chain employs TRBV19 and TRBJ2-7; TRBD1 agrees at 10 bases. The V segment lost 5 bases and the J segment 3 bases; nucleotides outside the gene matches: 7. CDR3 length equals 15 residues. Germline CDR1 LNHDA, CDR2 SQIVND (reference sequence). The CDR3 here is CASSPQTGGSYEQYF. The CDR3 coding sequence is TGTGCCAGTAGTCCCCAGACAGGGGGCAGCTACGAGCAGTACTTC.

V and J are TRBV5-1 and TRBJ2-7; 12 nucleotides agree with TRBD2. After removal of 2 bases from V and 2 bases from J, the junction contained 14 bases not matched to a gene. This CDR3 is 19 amino acids long. Germline V gives CDR1 SGHRS, CDR2 YFSETQ. Here the CDR3 DNA reads TGCGCCAGCAGCTTTTCCCCCGGGCTAGCGGGAGGGCGAACCTACGAGCAGTACTTC. The encoded protein is CASSFSPGLAGGRTYEQYF.

The chain recombines TRBV11-1 with TRBJ2-1; 10 bases agree with TRBD2. The CDR3 extends over 15 amino acids. Germline V CDR1 and CDR2: SGHAT, FQDESV (reference sequence). The V and J ends lost 4 bases and 3 bases, in that order; junction bases with no gene match: 3. This CDR3 reads CASSSSGSGYNEQFF. The DNA for the CDR3 is TGTGCCAGCAGCTCTAGCGGGAGTGGCTACAATGAGCAGTTCTTC. The full variable domain, with the rest looked up from reference TRBV11-1 and TRBJ2-1, is EAEVAQSPRYKITEKSQAVAFWCDPISGHATLYWYRQILGQGPELLVQFQDESVVDDSQLPKDRFSAERLKGVDSTLKIQPAELGDSAMYLCASSSSGSGYNEQFFGPGTRLTVL.